This TCR beta chain came from a study of Ad26.COV2.S vaccination and SARS-CoV-2 variants. Overall study results and limits: Vaccine and placebo recipients had similar non-spike TCR breadth.

Only in-frame clones appear in the TCRdb table, and some are missing; sequencing was by immunoSEQ multiplex PCR. The sample consists of a few hundred thousand clones, about nine tenths of them appearing once. The sample's treatment: around 19 received Ad26.COV2.S at low or high dose, single or two shots; roughly five received placebo; per-sample allocation not given. Collection of samples fell on day 63 after the first vaccine or placebo injection. With regard to this clone: Its target is not known.

This CDR3 region has 17 residues. Trimming took 3 bases from V and 10 from J, leaving 27 bases between them. The germline V gene encodes CDR1 MNHEY and CDR2 SVGEGT. This TCR derives from a person between 18 and 65 years old who received the Ad26.COV2.S COVID-19 vaccine or a placebo. The sequenced sample was peripheral blood, obtained in a trial of Ad26.COV2.S vaccine versus placebo. This chain uses TRBV6-2 or TRBV6-3 with TRBJ1-1; D perhaps matches TRBD1 (5 bases). CDR3 bases: TGTGCCAGCAGTTATGGCCGGGAGGGGCAAGAGTTTGGTAGAGCTTTCTTT. This encodes CASSYGREGQEFGRAFF.